The text below deals with one T cell receptor beta chain. Using CD45RO/CCR7/CD25/CD127/CD95/CD27, CD4+ naive, central memory, regulatory and stem cell-like memory cells were sorted. The sequenced template was cDNA made from the entire isolated RNA. Sequencing used immunoSEQ multiplex PCR; TCRdb keeps in-frame clones, though not all of them. The repertoire has a few hundred thousand clones, over 7.5% of them found once; the top ten carry 0.03% to 0.04%. The data derive from a study of beta chain features in type 1 diabetes. Between the trimmed V and J ends, which lost 1 base and 1 base, there was a span of 14 bases. In germline, CDR1 is MGHDK, CDR2 SYGVNS. This CDR3 region has 17 residues.

The sequencing sample was made of naive CD4+ T cells from blood. This receptor was identified in a young woman in good health. V is TRBV25-1 and J is TRBJ1-3; D is unresolved. The CDR3 region is CASSEWGVGSSGNTIYF. CDR3 coding DNA: TGTGCCAGCAGTGAATGGGGAGTGGGATCTTCTGGAAACACCATATATTTT.